The T cell receptor beta chain under discussion was sequenced for a study of T cell responses to AZD1222 COVID-19 vaccine. Study observations and caveats: Repertoire samples came only from after the peak T cell response. Rises in breadth and depth of Spike-specific TCRs came after two AZD1222 doses. Most donors were white British and more were female, and clonal diversity was possibly underestimated.

TCRdb's table, derived via immunoSEQ multiplex PCR, lists solely in-frame clones and lacks some. Among about 120,000 clones listed, about nine tenths were seen once. Second-dose intervals near 4 or 12 weeks were combined. Worth noting for this clone: Antigen specificity is unknown.

This CDR3 region has 15 residues. The germline V gene has CDR1 ENHRY and CDR2 SYGVKD. Trimming shortened V by 7 bases and J by 0 bases, and 13 bases separated the two germline ends. The source is an adult who received the AZD1222 COVID-19 vaccine. The sequencing used peripheral blood, collected 28 days after the second AZD1222 dose. J is TRBJ1-3 and V is TRBV10-3; D gene uncertain. DNA for the CDR3: TGTGCCATCACTCCGGGCCTGGGCTCTGGAAACACCATATATTTT. This sequence encodes CAITPGLGSGNTIYF.